Presented here are 8 T cell receptor beta chains from one specimen sequenced in a study of blood T cell repertoires in COVID-19 (dated by TCRdb to the early 2020s). The library was generated by the immunoSEQ multiplex PCR assay. TCRdb obtained this table from immuneACCESS and retained in-frame rearrangements with V and J assigned. These tables miss some clones; where compared with another copy, unresolved V genes account for less than half of the shortfall, and the remainder is unexplained. The sample table shows about 200,000 clones, and about nine tenths are seen once. The ten largest account for 1.5% to 2% of the sample. Sequencing used peripheral blood. These receptor sequences come from a man aged 18 to 29 with active or convalescent COVID-19.

Only one count was recorded for this clone. The CDR3 DNA reads as TGCGCCAGCAGCCAACTCAAAGGGGTCTACGAGCAGTACTTC. Protein sequence: CASSQLKGVYEQYF. The V gene is TRBV4-1, the J gene TRBJ2-7; TRBD1 is a possible D gene (5 bases). The V end lost 2 bases, the J end lost 3 bases, and 11 bases lay between the germline ends. The CDR3 totals 14 residues. Germline values: CDR1 MGHRA, CDR2 YSYEKL.

The table lists this clone with a count of one. The chain uses TRBV12-3 or TRBV12-4 and TRBJ2-1; D is ambiguous. V was cut by 6 bases and J by 8 bases, with 8 bases left in between. The CDR3 is made up of 11 amino acids. Here the CDR3 reads CASRYTDEQFF. As DNA, the CDR3 is TGTGCCAGCAGGTATACGGATGAGCAGTTCTTC.

The chain employs TRBV9 and TRBJ2-3; 9 nucleotides match TRBD2. Germline V gene lookup returns CDR1 SGDLS and CDR2 YYNGEE. CDR3 size: 17 residues. The J segment lost 5 bases and the V segment lost 0 bases, leaving 10 bases of the junction unmatched. DNA of the CDR3: TGTGCCAGCAGCGTAGGACTAGCGGATAGGGGTGGAGATACGCAGTATTTT. Its translation: CASSVGLADRGGDTQYF.

This rearrangement joins TRBV19 to TRBJ1-5; D might be TRBD1 (5 bases). This CDR3 region has 16 residues. Deletions cut 4 bases from V and 0 bases from J, with 13 bases between. The germline CDR1 and CDR2 sequences are LNHDA and SQIVND (reference sequence). This CDR3 is CASSTRVEISNQPQHF. As DNA, the CDR3 is TGTGCCAGTAGTACCAGGGTTGAAATTAGCAATCAGCCCCAGCATTTT.

J is TRBJ1-2 and V is TRBV5-4; 11 bases line up with TRBD1. V lost 2 bases, J lost 3 bases, and 3 bases stayed unmatched. Germline lookup yields CDR1 SGHNT and CDR2 YYREEE (reference sequence). This CDR3 contains 15 residues. The CDR3 bases are TGTGCCAGCAGCTTCGGGACAGGGGGTCACTATGGCTACACCTTC. It yields the protein CASSFGTGGHYGYTF.

This clone has just one count. This sequence joins TRBV5-4 and TRBJ2-5, with TRBD2 identical over 10 bases. The ends lost 2 bases at V and 2 bases at J; junction bases unmatched: 3. This CDR3 has 15 amino acids. Germline CDR1 and CDR2: SGHNT and YYREEE (reference sequence). This CDR3 reads CASSFSGGNQETQYF. The CDR3 DNA sequence: TGTGCCAGCAGCTTTAGCGGGGGGAATCAAGAGACCCAGTACTTC. Drawing the rest from reference TRBV5-4 and TRBJ2-5, the complete variable domain is ETGVTQSPTHLIKTRGQQVTLRCSSQSGHNTVSWYQQALGQGPQFIFQYYREEENGRGNFPPRFSGLQFPNYSSELNVNALELDDSALYLCASSFSGGNQETQYFGPGTRLLVL.

The DNA of the CDR3 is TGTGCCTGGACCCTAGGCGGGGGGCCCTTAGATACGCAGTATTTT. Encoded protein: CAWTLGGGPLDTQYF. The V gene is TRBV30, the J gene TRBJ2-3; 8 bases are shared with TRBD2. Germline trimming cut 4 bases from V and 5 bases from J; bases unmatched to any gene: 11. The CDR3 spans 15 residues. In germline, CDR1 is GTSNPN, CDR2 SVGIG (reference sequence).

The chain uses TRBV11-1 and TRBJ1-2; 8 bases match TRBD1. CDR3 size: 13 residues. Germline V gene data show CDR1 as SGHAT and CDR2 as FQDESV (reference sequence). V gave up 4 bases and J gave up 4 bases; unmatched junction bases: 2. CDR3 bases: TGTGCCAGCAGCTGGGGGACAGGCTATGGCTACACCTTC. Residues: CASSWGTGYGYTF.